The 29 T cell receptor beta chains below were found in one sample sequenced in a study of ipilimumab plus nivolumab after autologous stem cell transplantation. Assay: immunoSEQ multiplex PCR; the TCRdb copy retains only in-frame clones and omits some. The sample lists 15,000 to 20,000 clones; about four fifths were seen once. The specimen was PBMCs, collected in a trial of ipilimumab plus nivolumab as post-transplant consolidation. The receptor set was obtained from a male donor with diffuse large B-cell lymphoma.

The count of this clone is one. The chain employs TRBV7-9 and TRBJ2-2; D is undetermined. The CDR3 spans 12 residues. Between the trimmed V and J ends, which lost 2 bases and 6 bases, there was a span of 4 bases. Per the germline V gene, CDR1 is SEHNR and CDR2 is FQNEAQ (reference sequence). The CDR3 loop reads CASSLSAGELFF. In nucleotides, the CDR3 is TGTGCCAGCAGCTTAAGCGCCGGGGAGCTGTTTTTT.

The V call is TRBV7-8, the J call TRBJ2-3, with 13 bases identical to TRBD2. There are 16 residues in the CDR3. From germline, CDR1 is SGHVS and CDR2 FQNEAQ. The ends lost 6 bases at V and 6 bases at J; junction bases unmatched: 9. The CDR3 nucleotides are TGTGCCAGCAGTCCAGTCGGGACTAGCGGGGCCGATACGCAGTATTTT. This sequence encodes CASSPVGTSGADTQYF.

The chain uses TRBV6-6 and TRBJ2-3; D not resolved. This CDR3 is built from 14 residues. The germline V and J ends were trimmed by 2 bases and 6 bases, with 12 bases remaining between them. Germline assignment: CDR1 MNHNY and CDR2 SVGAGI (reference sequence). Here the CDR3 reads CASSYTGVWDTQYF. The CDR3 DNA is TGTGCCAGCAGTTACACGGGTGTATGGGATACGCAGTATTTT.

Only a few counts were recorded for this clone. This sequence joins TRBV27 and TRBJ1-4; D uncertain. The V gene's germline CDR1 is MNHEY and CDR2 SMNVEV (reference sequence). The V end lost 5 bases, the J end lost 2 bases, and 12 bases lay between the germline ends. The CDR3 spans 15 residues. This chain's CDR3 is CASSALWPTNEKLFF. The DNA for the CDR3 is TGTGCCAGCAGTGCCCTATGGCCGACTAATGAAAAACTGTTTTTT.

This chain uses TRBV19 with TRBJ1-1; D is unresolved. Trimming took 1 base from V and 4 from J, leaving 13 bases between them. Germline CDR1 reads LNHDA; CDR2 reads SQIVND (reference sequence). This CDR3 comprises 15 residues. The CDR3 loop reads CASSIAAHRGTEAFF. In nucleotides, the CDR3 is TGTGCCAGTAGTATAGCGGCTCACCGGGGCACTGAAGCTTTCTTT.

The chain carries TRBV18 and TRBJ2-1, with D unresolved. V gave up 6 bases and J gave up 0 bases, with 9 bases separating them. Germline V CDR1 and CDR2: KGHSH, LQKENI. The CDR3 is 14 residues long. CDR3 amino acids: CASSLASSYNEQFF. The CDR3 DNA sequence: TGTGCCAGCTCCCTCGCGAGCTCCTACAATGAGCAGTTCTTC.

The chain employs TRBV2 and TRBJ1-4; 9 nucleotides line up with TRBD1. Losses at the gene ends were 5 bases for V and 5 bases for J; bases not matched to a gene: 3. CDR1 SNHLY and CDR2 FYNNEI come from the germline V gene. CDR3 length: 14 residues. The CDR3 protein is CASSRDRGNEKLFF. CDR3 nucleotide sequence: TGTGCCAGCAGTAGAGACAGGGGGAATGAAAAACTGTTTTTT.

The chain uses TRBV11-2 and TRBJ2-3; no firm D call. The CDR3 is 12 amino acids. Trimming cost V 4 bases and J 4 bases, with 6 bases left between them. In germline, CDR1 is SGHAT, CDR2 FQNNGV. This chain's CDR3 is CASSYLADTQYF. The CDR3 DNA follows: TGTGCCAGCAGCTATCTGGCAGATACGCAGTATTTT.

This clone appeared once. This chain links TRBV6-1 with TRBJ1-6; D is uncertain. The CDR3 runs 20 residues. The V gene's germline CDR1 is MNHNS and CDR2 SASEGT. V lost 0 bases, J lost 2 bases, and 20 bases lay in between. CDR3 bases: TGTGCCAGCAGTGAAGCGGGTGGAGGGTTTGAATCTGCCTATAATTCACCCCTCCACTTT. Translating it yields CASSEAGGGFESAYNSPLHF.

V usage is TRBV6-6 and J usage is TRBJ2-2; 10 nucleotides align to TRBD1. Germline CDR1 and CDR2: MNHNY and SVGAGI (reference sequence). CDR3 length equals 15 residues. Trimming took 4 bases from V and 3 from J; bases not matched to a gene: 2. In nucleotides, the CDR3 is TGTGCCAGCAGTTCGGACAGGGGGGACACCGGGGAGCTGTTTTTT. It translates to CASSSDRGDTGELFF.

This chain links TRBV7-2 with TRBJ2-7; D not resolved. This CDR3 region has 16 residues. Trimming stripped 1 base from V and 0 bases from J, with 13 bases between. Germline-derived CDR1 and CDR2 are SGHTA and FQGNSA. The CDR3 DNA reads as TGTGCCAGCAGCTTAGACAGCGCGATGAGCTCCTACGAGCAGTACTTC. Translating gives CASSLDSAMSSYEQYF.

The chain's CDR3 is CASSEQGRNTEAFF. For the CDR3, the DNA is TGCGCCAGCAGCGAACAGGGGAGAAACACTGAAGCTTTCTTT. The V and J genes are TRBV5-1 and TRBJ1-1, with TRBD1 identical over 7 bases. Germline trimming cut 4 bases from V and 2 bases from J; bases unmatched to any gene: 5. The CDR3 runs to 14 residues. Germline V gene data show CDR1 as SGHRS and CDR2 as YFSETQ.

The chain recombines TRBV9 with TRBJ1-2, with D perhaps matching TRBD1 (5 bases). With 4 bases removed from V and 4 bases from J, the gap between germline ends came to 20 bases. CDR1 is SGDLS and CDR2 is YYNGEE in the germline V gene. The CDR3 covers 16 residues. The CDR3 DNA is TGTGCCAGCAGCAAACGTACAGGCGACCTCGCCTATGGCTACACCTTC. Translating it yields CASSKRTGDLAYGYTF. Using reference TRBV9 and TRBJ1-2 for the parts outside the CDR3, the full variable domain is DSGVTQTPKHLITATGQRVTLRCSPRSGDLSVYWYQQSLDQGLQFLIQYYNGEERAKGNILERFSAQQFPDLHSELNLSSLELGDSALYFCASSKRTGDLAYGYTFGSGTRLTVV.

The V call is TRBV21-1, the J call TRBJ2-5; the table gives TRBD1 as D, unverified against the DNA. TRBV21-1 is a pseudogene. The CDR3 contains 17 residues. CDR3 residues: CASSKGSSGLLLETQYF. In DNA, the CDR3 is TGTGCCAGCAGCAAAGGGTCGTCAGGGCTTCTACTGGAGACCCAGTACTTC.

The chain joins TRBV6-1 to TRBJ2-7; TRBD1 matches at 8 bases. CDR1 MNHNS and CDR2 SASEGT come from the germline V gene. The CDR3 has 15 residues. The ends lost 5 bases at V and 5 bases at J; junction bases unmatched: 11. CDR3 residues: CASSSRDRGFHEQYF. In nucleotides, the CDR3 is TGTGCCAGCAGTAGCCGAGACAGGGGTTTCCACGAGCAGTACTTC.

V usage is TRBV6-6 and J usage is TRBJ1-4, with 9 bases aligning to TRBD1. This CDR3 spans 14 amino acids. Trimming took 8 bases from V and 6 from J; bases not matched to a gene: 7. CDR1 and CDR2 from the germline V gene are MNHNY and SVGAGI (reference sequence). The CDR3 sequence: CASQPTGGDEKLFF. DNA of the CDR3: TGTGCCAGCCAACCGACAGGGGGGGATGAAAAACTGTTTTTT.

V and J are TRBV19 and TRBJ2-3; 8 nucleotides align to TRBD1. The CDR3 consists of 17 residues. Trimming at V came to 5 bases and at J to 3 bases, leaving 13 bases not matched to a gene. Germline CDR1 is LNHDA and CDR2 is SQIVND (reference sequence). The CDR3 reads CASSGARTGLYTDTQYF. Written as DNA, the CDR3 is TGTGCCAGTAGTGGAGCTCGGACAGGGTTATATACAGATACGCAGTATTTT.

V and J are TRBV15 and TRBJ2-2, with D unclear. The germline CDR1 and CDR2 sequences are LNHNV and YYDKDF (reference sequence). V was pared by 0 bases and J by 1 base, with 6 bases between. The CDR3 is 15 residues long. The CDR3 sequence is CATSRDSGNTGELFF. CDR3 DNA: TGTGCCACCAGCAGAGATTCGGGGAACACCGGGGAGCTGTTTTTT.

For the CDR3, the DNA is TGTGCCAGCAGCTCAATGATTCCCACAGGGAATTCACCCCTCCACTTT. Protein product: CASSSMIPTGNSPLHF. V gene TRBV7-2 combines with J gene TRBJ1-6, with a possible D match to TRBD1 (6 bases). Germline CDR1 and CDR2: SGHTA and FQGNSA. V was shortened by 4 bases and J by 7 bases, with 17 bases between the two germline ends. The CDR3 has 16 residues.

This clone was observed a single time. J is TRBJ1-2 and V is TRBV5-4; no clear D gene. This CDR3 has 15 residues. With 4 bases removed from V and 2 bases from J, the gap between germline ends came to 15 bases. Germline V lookup: CDR1 SGHNT, CDR2 YYREEE (reference sequence). Here the CDR3 DNA reads TGTGCCAGCAGCCCCCTCTCTGCCCAGAACTATGGCTACACCTTC. Its protein is CASSPLSAQNYGYTF. The whole variable domain, remainder taken from reference TRBV5-4 and TRBJ1-2, is ETGVTQSPTHLIKTRGQQVTLRCSSQSGHNTVSWYQQALGQGPQFIFQYYREEENGRGNFPPRFSGLQFPNYSSELNVNALELDDSALYLCASSPLSAQNYGYTFGSGTRLTVV.

The chain couples TRBV19 to TRBJ1-5; possible D gene TRBD1, 6 bases. The ends were cut back, 10 bases at V and 3 bases at J, with 25 bases in the middle. Germline CDR1 is LNHDA and CDR2 is SQIVND (reference sequence). The length of the CDR3 is 17 residues. CDR3 protein: CATGGPARGAYNQPQHF. DNA for the CDR3: TGTGCCACCGGGGGACCGGCCCGGGGGGCATACAATCAGCCCCAGCATTTT.

V is TRBV6-1 and J is TRBJ1-1; 7 positions agree with TRBD1. CDR1 is MNHNS, CDR2 SASEGT, per germline. The CDR3 covers 11 residues. With 7 bases clipped from V and 10 bases from J, the junction kept 6 bases outside the gene matches. The CDR3 reads CASNLDRRAFF. The CDR3 DNA is TGTGCCAGCAATTTGGACAGGAGAGCTTTCTTT.

This clone has more than one count but fewer than ten. The V and J genes are TRBV30 and TRBJ1-1, with a weak D call TRBD1 (5 bases). The germline V and J ends were trimmed by 5 bases and 1 base, with 11 bases remaining between them. The CDR3 consists of 13 residues. Per the germline V gene, CDR1 is GTSNPN and CDR2 is SVGIG (reference sequence). The CDR3 nucleotides are TGTGCCTGGGTAGGGGACTCGAACACTGAAGCTTTCTTT. This gives the protein CAWVGDSNTEAFF.

This sequence joins TRBV7-2 and TRBJ2-1; tentatively, D is TRBD1 or TRBD2 (6 bases each). Per germline, CDR1 SGHTA and CDR2 FQGNSA. The CDR3 runs to 14 residues. V lost 1 base and J lost 8, with 12 bases in between. The CDR3: CASSLGAGGDEQFF. DNA for the CDR3: TGTGCCAGCAGCTTAGGGGCCGGGGGCGATGAGCAGTTCTTC.

The rearrangement joins TRBV27 to TRBJ2-1, with D possibly matching TRBD2 (6 bases). From germline, CDR1 is MNHEY and CDR2 SMNVEV (reference sequence). This CDR3 contains 14 residues. V was cut by 6 bases and J by 5 bases, with 14 bases left in between. Written as DNA, the CDR3 is TGTGCCAGCAGCCTCGCGGGAAGGAACAATGAGCAGTTCTTC. This sequence encodes CASSLAGRNNEQFF.

V usage is TRBV5-5 and J usage is TRBJ2-7, with no clear D. V lost 1 base and J 3 bases, leaving 14 bases between the germline ends. The CDR3 has 15 residues. Germline V lookup: CDR1 SGHKS, CDR2 YYEKEE (reference sequence). CDR3 in amino acids: CASSLNSARHYEQYF. The CDR3 nucleotides read TGTGCCAGCAGCTTGAACTCGGCAAGACACTACGAGCAGTACTTC. The full variable domain, its missing parts supplied by reference TRBV5-5 and TRBJ2-7, is DAGVTQSPTHLIKTRGQQVTLRCSPISGHKSVSWYQQVLGQGPQFIFQYYEKEERGRGNFPDRFSARQFPNYSSELNVNALLLGDSALYLCASSLNSARHYEQYFGPGTRLTVT.

This rearrangement joins TRBV19 to TRBJ1-1; D possibly corresponds to TRBD1 (5 bases). This CDR3 is 15 amino acids long. V lost 3 bases and J 5 bases, leaving 16 bases between the germline ends. CDR1 LNHDA and CDR2 SQIVND come from the germline V gene (reference sequence). The DNA of the CDR3 is TGTGCCAGTAGTATCCCCCAGGGCGGGAAAACTGAAGCTTTCTTT. This gives the protein CASSIPQGGKTEAFF.

The CDR3, as DNA: TGTGCCAGCAGCGTAGAGGGACTACCAAACACCGGGGAGCTGTTTTTT. This gives the protein CASSVEGLPNTGELFF. The chain employs TRBV9 and TRBJ2-2, with 7 bases that match TRBD2. V gave up 0 bases and J gave up 2 bases; unmatched junction bases: 4. The CDR3 length is 16 residues. The germline V gene has CDR1 SGDLS and CDR2 YYNGEE.

The rearrangement uses TRBV5-1 and TRBJ2-1, with 7 bases aligning to TRBD1. CDR3 length equals 14 residues. CDR1 is SGHRS, CDR2 YFSETQ, per germline. V gave up 7 bases and J gave up 4 bases; unmatched junction bases: 8. The CDR3 DNA reads TGCGCCAGCTCCGGGACAGATTTTTACAATGAGCAGTTCTTC. Translated, it gives CASSGTDFYNEQFF.